One T cell receptor beta chain is described in this entry. V gave up 3 bases and J gave up 2 bases; unmatched junction bases: 4. CDR1 is KGHSH and CDR2 is LQKENI in the germline V gene. The CDR3 length is 15 residues. The entry originates in a study of blood T cell repertoires in COVID-19. In the original workflow: Nucleated cell counts were estimated from reference gene primer amplification. Sequenced by immunoSEQ multiplex PCR; TCRdb stores in-frame clones only, minus some. V and J calls and clone size are given by that table; D and trimming were obtained from the DNA. The sample includes 300,000 or so clones, 90% of them seen just once. Self-reported history from a screening survey and questionnaire set each donor's cohort. Recovery among Cohort 3 donors was established by two negative PCRs, clearance, or symptom resolution.

Material: PBMCs or T cells enriched from blood (not recorded which). This receptor was taken from a man aged 55 to 69 who had recovered from COVID-19. The rearrangement uses TRBV18 and TRBJ2-3; 8 positions agree with TRBD2. The DNA for the CDR3 is TGTGCCAGCTCACCTACTAGCGGCCCCACAGATACGCAGTATTTT. Amino acid sequence: CASSPTSGPTDTQYF.